This T cell receptor (beta chain) comes out of a study of control samples from healthy donors and cancer patients. The protocol was immunoSEQ multiplex PCR, while the TCRdb copy is restricted to in-frame clones and leaves out a portion. The sample contains about 80,000 clones, 91% of which appear only once. The V gene lost 0 bases and the J gene lost 9 bases, with 13 bases spanning the gap. CDR1 and CDR2 from the germline V gene are SGHNT and YYREEE (reference sequence). CDR3 length equals 14 residues. The gene calls are TRBV5-4 and TRBJ1-5, with D perhaps matching TRBD1 (5 bases). The receptor was derived from a man aged 45 to 65 in good health. The specimen was blood. CDR3 in DNA: TGTGCCAGCAGCTTGGACGGGGGAATGTCGCCCCAGCATTTT. It yields the protein CASSLDGGMSPQHF.